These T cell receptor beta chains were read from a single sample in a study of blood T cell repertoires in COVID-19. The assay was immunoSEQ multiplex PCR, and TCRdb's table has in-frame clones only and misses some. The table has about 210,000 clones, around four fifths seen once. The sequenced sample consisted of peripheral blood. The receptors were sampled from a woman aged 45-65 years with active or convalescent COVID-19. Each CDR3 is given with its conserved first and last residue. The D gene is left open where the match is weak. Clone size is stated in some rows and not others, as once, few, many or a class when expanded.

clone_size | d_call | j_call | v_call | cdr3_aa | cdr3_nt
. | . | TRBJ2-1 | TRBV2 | CASKAESSYNEQFF | TGTGCCAGCAAAGCGGAGAGCTCCTACAATGAGCAGTTCTTC
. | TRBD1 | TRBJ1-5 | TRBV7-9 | CASSSRGTVYSNQPQHF | TGTGCCAGCAGCTCACGGGGGACAGTGTATAGCAATCAGCCCCAGCATTTT
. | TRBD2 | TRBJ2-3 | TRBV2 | CASSPWAGGLNTQYF | TGTGCCAGCAGTCCGTGGGCGGGGGGCTTGAATACGCAGTATTTT
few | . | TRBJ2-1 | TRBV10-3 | CATYPGSANNEQFF | TGTGCCACATACCCCGGGTCCGCAAACAATGAGCAGTTCTTC
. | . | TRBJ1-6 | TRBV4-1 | CASSLDKTRDNSPLHF | TGCGCCAGCAGCCTCGACAAGACGCGAGATAATTCACCCCTCCACTTT
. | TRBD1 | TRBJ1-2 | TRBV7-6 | CASSLDGQGPNYGYTF | TGTGCCAGCAGCTTAGATGGACAGGGGCCAAACTATGGCTACACCTTC
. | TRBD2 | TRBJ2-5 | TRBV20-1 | CSASLREEETQYF | TGCAGTGCTAGTCTCCGGGAGGAGGAGACCCAGTACTTC
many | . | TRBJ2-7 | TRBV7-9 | CASSPLRGGYEQYF | TGTGCCAGCAGCCCCCTCAGGGGCGGATACGAGCAGTACTTC
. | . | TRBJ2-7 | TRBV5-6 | CASSRTEYEQYF | TGTGCCAGCAGCAGGACAGAGTACGAGCAGTACTTC
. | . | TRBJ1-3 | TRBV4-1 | CASSQDPPFFSGNTIYF | TGCGCCAGCAGCCAAGATCCCCCGTTTTTTTCTGGAAACACCATATATTTT
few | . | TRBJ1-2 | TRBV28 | CASSLAEGKNYGYTF | TGTGCCAGCAGTTTGGCAGAGGGAAAGAACTATGGCTACACCTTC
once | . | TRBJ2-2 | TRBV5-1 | CASSFVSGQRELFF | TGCGCCAGCAGCTTCGTGTCAGGGCAGCGGGAGCTGTTTTTT
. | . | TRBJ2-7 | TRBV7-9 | CASSHKWSYEQYF | TGTGCCAGCAGCCACAAGTGGTCCTACGAGCAGTACTTC
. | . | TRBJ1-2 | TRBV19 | CASSIPSRGYTF | TGTGCCAGTAGTATCCCCTCGAGAGGCTACACCTTC
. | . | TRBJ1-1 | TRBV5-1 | CASSLGAGNTEAFF | TGCGCCAGCAGCTTGGGCGCGGGGAACACTGAAGCTTTCTTT